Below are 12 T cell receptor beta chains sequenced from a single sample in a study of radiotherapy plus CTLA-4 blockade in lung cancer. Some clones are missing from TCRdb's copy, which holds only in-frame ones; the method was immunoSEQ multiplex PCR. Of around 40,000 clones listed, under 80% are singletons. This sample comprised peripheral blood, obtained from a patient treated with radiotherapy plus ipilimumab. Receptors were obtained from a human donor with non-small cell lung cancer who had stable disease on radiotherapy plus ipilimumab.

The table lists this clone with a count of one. The CDR3 region has the DNA TGTGCCAGCTCACCGGACAGGGGGAGGACTGAAGCTTTCTTT. It is translated as CASSPDRGRTEAFF. The chain combines TRBV18 with TRBJ1-1, with 10 bases identical to TRBD1. Per the germline V gene, CDR1 is KGHSH and CDR2 is LQKENI. V shed 3 bases and J 5 bases; nucleotides not matched to a gene: 3. The length of the CDR3 is 14 residues.

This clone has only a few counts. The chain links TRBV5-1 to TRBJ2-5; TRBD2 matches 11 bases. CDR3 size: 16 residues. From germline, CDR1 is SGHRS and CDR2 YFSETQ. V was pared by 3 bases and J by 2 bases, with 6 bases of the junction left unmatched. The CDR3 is CASSSPSGGKQETQYF. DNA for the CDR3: TGCGCCAGCAGCTCGCCTAGCGGGGGGAAACAAGAGACCCAGTACTTC.

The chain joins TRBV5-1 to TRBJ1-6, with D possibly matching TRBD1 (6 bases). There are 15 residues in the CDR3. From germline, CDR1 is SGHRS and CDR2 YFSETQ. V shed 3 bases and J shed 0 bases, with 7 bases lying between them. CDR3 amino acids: CASSSDSSYNSPLHF. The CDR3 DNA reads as TGCGCCAGCAGCTCGGACAGCTCCTATAATTCACCCCTCCACTTT.

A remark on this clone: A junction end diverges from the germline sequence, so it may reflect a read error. The CDR3 reads CASSYIRLSGNTEAFF. As DNA, the CDR3 is TGTGCCAGCAGTTACATTCGCCTATCAGGCAACACTGAGGCTTTCTTT. The chain combines TRBV6-5 with TRBJ1-1; D gene ambiguous. The CDR3 length is 16 residues. Germline V gives CDR1 MNHEY, CDR2 SVGAGI.

This CDR3 reads CAISSGQIQETQYF. The CDR3 nucleotides are TGTGCCATCAGCTCGGGACAGATCCAAGAGACCCAGTACTTC. The V and J genes are TRBV10-3 and TRBJ2-5; 7 positions agree with TRBD1. The V and J ends lost 6 bases and 1 base, in that order; junction bases with no gene match: 5. The CDR3 has 14 amino acids. Per the germline V gene, CDR1 is ENHRY and CDR2 is SYGVKD.

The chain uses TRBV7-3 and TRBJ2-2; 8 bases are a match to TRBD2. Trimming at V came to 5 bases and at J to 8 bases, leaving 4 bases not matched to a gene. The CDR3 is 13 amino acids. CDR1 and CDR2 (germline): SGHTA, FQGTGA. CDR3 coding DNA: TGTGCCAGCAGCGCCGGGGGGGCGGGGGAGCTGTTTTTT. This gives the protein CASSAGGAGELFF.

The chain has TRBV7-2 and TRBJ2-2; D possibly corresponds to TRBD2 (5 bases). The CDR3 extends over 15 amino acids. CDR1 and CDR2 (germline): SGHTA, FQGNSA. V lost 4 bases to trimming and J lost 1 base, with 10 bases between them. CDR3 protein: CASSSGGGNTGELFF. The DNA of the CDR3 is TGTGCCAGCAGCTCCGGAGGAGGGAACACCGGGGAGCTGTTTTTT.

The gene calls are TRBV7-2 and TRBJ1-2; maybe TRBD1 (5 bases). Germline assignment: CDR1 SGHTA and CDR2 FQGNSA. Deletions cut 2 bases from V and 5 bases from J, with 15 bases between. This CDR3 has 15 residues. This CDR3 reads CASSLISRAGYGYTF. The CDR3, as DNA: TGTGCCAGCAGCTTAATTTCAAGGGCAGGGTATGGCTACACCTTC.

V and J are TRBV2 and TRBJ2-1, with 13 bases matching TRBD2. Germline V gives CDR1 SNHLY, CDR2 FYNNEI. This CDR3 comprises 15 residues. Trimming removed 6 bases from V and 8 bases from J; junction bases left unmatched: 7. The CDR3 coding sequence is TGTGCCAGCAGCGCCGGGACTAGCGGGGTTTATGAGCAGTTCTTC. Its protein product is CASSAGTSGVYEQFF.

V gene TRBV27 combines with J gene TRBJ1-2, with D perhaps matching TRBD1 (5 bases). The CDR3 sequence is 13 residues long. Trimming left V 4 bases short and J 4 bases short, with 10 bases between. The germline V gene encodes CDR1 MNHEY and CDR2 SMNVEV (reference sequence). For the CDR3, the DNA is TGTGCCAGCAGTTACGGGGGTGGCTATGGCTACACCTTC. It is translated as CASSYGGGYGYTF.

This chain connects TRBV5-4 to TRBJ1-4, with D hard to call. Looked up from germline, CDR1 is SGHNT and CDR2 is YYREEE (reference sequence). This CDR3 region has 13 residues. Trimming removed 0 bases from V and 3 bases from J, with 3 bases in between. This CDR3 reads CASSLAANEKLFF. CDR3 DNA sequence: TGTGCCAGCAGCTTGGCCGCTAATGAAAAACTGTTTTTT.

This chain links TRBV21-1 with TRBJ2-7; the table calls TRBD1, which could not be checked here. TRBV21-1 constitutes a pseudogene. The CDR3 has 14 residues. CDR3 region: CASSEDRETYEQYF. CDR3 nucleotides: TGTGCCAGCAGCGAGGACAGGGAAACCTACGAGCAGTACTTC.